This T cell receptor (beta chain) derives from a study of early T cells in non-severe SARS-CoV-2 infection. The overall study: Sequencing used unsorted whole-blood bulk RNA, so chains lack pairing. Findings and limits, study-wide: VDJdb matching favored anti-spike CD8 responses, missing private and CD4 specificities.

The protocol attached unique molecular identifiers to individual cDNA molecules. TCRdb re-analysed the 5' RACE reads in MiXCR, keeping a single row per CDR3 protein. The data contain more than 85,000 distinct CDR3 sequences, roughly 15% of them singletons. V lost 5 bases to trimming and J lost 3 bases; unmatched junction nucleotides: 6. Germline CDR1 SNHLY, CDR2 FYNNEI. The CDR3 extends over 15 amino acids. Points on this clonotype: Its antigen is unidentified.

The sequence came from an adult who was a healthcare worker with PCR-confirmed SARS-CoV-2 infection or an uninfected control (not recorded which). The genes are TRBV2 and TRBJ2-3, with 9 bases fitting TRBD1. Sequenced material: whole blood. The DNA of the CDR3 is TGTGCCAGCAGTAACCGACAGGGGGTTACAGATACGCAGTATTTT. Translation: CASSNRQGVTDTQYF.